The 28 T cell receptor beta chains below all came from one sample that was sequenced in a study of T cell therapy after organ transplantation. The assay was immunoSEQ multiplex PCR, and TCRdb's table has in-frame clones only and misses some. The sample holds some 47,000 clones, approximately 94% seen once. Their antigen targets remain unknown. Here the sequenced sample was CD8+ T cells from blood, taken before autologous CMV-specific T cell therapy. Source of these receptors: a human patient who had received a solid organ transplant and had CMV disease.

The V gene is TRBV7-9, the J gene TRBJ2-5; D may be TRBD2 (7 bases). The CDR3 is made up of 15 amino acids. Germline V gene sequence: CDR1 SEHNR, CDR2 FQNEAQ (reference sequence). V lost 4 bases and J lost 2, with 14 bases in between. This CDR3 reads CASSSRGGRQETQYF. The CDR3 nucleotides read TGTGCCAGCAGCTCTAGGGGGGGCAGGCAAGAGACCCAGTACTTC.

CDR3 bases: TGCAGCGTTGAAGGTGGGCTAGCGGGCTACGAGCAGTACTTC. Translating it yields CSVEGGLAGYEQYF. The V and J genes are TRBV29-1 and TRBJ2-7; TRBD2 aligns across 8 bases. The germline V gene has CDR1 SQVTM and CDR2 ANQGSEA. The CDR3 spans 14 residues. The V gene end was trimmed by 1 base and the J gene end by 3 bases; junction bases not matched to a gene: 5.

The chain is built from TRBV11-2 and TRBJ1-3; 7 nucleotides align to TRBD1. This CDR3 spans 18 amino acids. Germline loops: CDR1 SGHAT, CDR2 FQNNGV. The V gene end was trimmed by 2 bases and the J gene end by 0 bases; junction bases not matched to a gene: 10. The CDR3 DNA reads TGTGCCAGCAGCTTACCTCGGGACAGAACGAGCTCTGGAAACACCATATATTTT. Translation: CASSLPRDRTSSGNTIYF.

This clone is judged medium-sized (0.01 to 0.1%). The chain carries TRBV6-5 and TRBJ2-2; D perhaps matches TRBD2 (6 bases). From germline, CDR1 is MNHEY and CDR2 SVGAGI. The CDR3 totals 15 residues. V was shortened by 2 bases and J by 2 bases, with 9 bases between the two germline ends. The CDR3 spells CASSYDGRNTGELFF. In DNA, the CDR3 is TGTGCCAGCAGTTACGACGGGAGAAACACCGGGGAGCTGTTTTTT.

This clone has just one count. This sequence joins TRBV14 and TRBJ1-4; D perhaps matches TRBD1 (6 bases). CDR3 size: 16 residues. The V end lost 0 bases, the J end lost 7 bases, and 15 bases lay between the germline ends. Germline CDR1 SGHDN, CDR2 FVKESK. CDR3 residues: CASSQDRGAPFEKLFF. Here the CDR3 DNA reads TGTGCCAGCAGCCAAGATCGGGGGGCTCCCTTTGAAAAACTGTTTTTT.

The chain joins TRBV21-1 to TRBJ1-2; the table names TRBD1, a call not compared with the DNA. TRBV21-1 is given as a pseudogene. This CDR3 comprises 16 residues. CDR3 protein: CASSSHRGKYHGGYTF. The CDR3 coding sequence is TGTGCCAGCAGCTCCCACAGGGGAAAGTACCACGGAGGCTACACCTTC.

The V gene is TRBV13, the J gene TRBJ1-1; D is undetermined. CDR3 length equals 14 residues. The V gene lost 5 bases and the J gene lost 4 bases, with 14 bases spanning the gap. Germline V CDR1 and CDR2: PRHDT, FYEKMQ (reference sequence). CDR3 DNA: TGTGCCAGCAGCCCACCCAGTCGGGGCACTGAAGCTTTCTTT. The encoded protein is CASSPPSRGTEAFF.

The chain links TRBV29-1 to TRBJ2-3; unclear D gene. The V end lost 6 bases, the J end lost 4 bases, and 20 bases lay between the germline ends. Germline CDR1 and CDR2: SQVTM and ANQGSEA. The CDR3 consists of 15 residues. The CDR3 DNA sequence: TGCAGCGTCCTGGGTTTAGTACACCCCGCAGATACGCAGTATTTT. Translated, it gives CSVLGLVHPADTQYF.

This clone was observed a single time. The J gene is TRBJ2-4, the V gene TRBV7-9; D tentatively reads TRBD1 or TRBD2 (5 bases each). The germline CDR1 and CDR2 sequences are SEHNR and FQNEAQ (reference sequence). V was clipped by 0 bases and J by 8 bases, with 8 bases between them. This CDR3 contains 13 residues. CDR3 region: CASSLAGTDIQYF. The CDR3 DNA sequence: TGTGCCAGCAGCTTAGCCGGGACGGACATTCAGTACTTC. Variable domain in full (rest from reference TRBV7-9 and TRBJ2-4): DTGVSQNPRHKITKRGQNVTFRCDPISEHNRLYWYRQTLGQGPEFLTYFQNEAQLEKSRLLSDRFSAERPKGSFSTLEIQRTEQGDSAMYLCASSLAGTDIQYFGAGTRLSVL.

The V and J genes are TRBV9 and TRBJ2-2, with 8 bases identical to TRBD1. The CDR3 length is 17 residues. With V trimmed by 0 bases and J by 4 bases, 8 bases remained unmatched. Per the germline V gene, CDR1 is SGDLS and CDR2 is YYNGEE. The CDR3 bases are TGTGCCAGCAGCGTAGGCCGGACAGGGCGGGCCACCGGGGAGCTGTTTTTT. It yields the protein CASSVGRTGRATGELFF.

The chain couples TRBV13 to TRBJ1-1, with D unclear. The V end lost 5 bases, the J end lost 7 bases, and 8 bases lay between the germline ends. Germline values: CDR1 PRHDT, CDR2 FYEKMQ (reference sequence). This CDR3 contains 11 residues. Here the CDR3 reads CASSHTNEAFF. Here the CDR3 DNA reads TGTGCCAGCAGCCATACAAATGAAGCTTTCTTT.

J is TRBJ2-1 and V is TRBV6-5; a possible D gene is TRBD1 (5 bases). The V and J ends lost 0 bases and 0 bases respectively, with 9 bases between them. There are 16 residues in the CDR3. The germline gives CDR1 MNHEY, CDR2 SVGAGI. Here the CDR3 DNA reads TGTGCCAGCAGTTACTCCTCCCAGGGCTCCTACAATGAGCAGTTCTTC. Translation: CASSYSSQGSYNEQFF.

The chain employs TRBV5-4 and TRBJ2-7; D call uncertain. The CDR3 extends over 16 amino acids. CDR1 and CDR2 (germline): SGHNT, YYREEE (reference sequence). Trimming left V 5 bases short and J 0 bases short, with 18 bases between. Here the CDR3 reads CASSPKKNQTSYEQYF. The CDR3 coding sequence is TGTGCCAGCAGTCCTAAAAAAAATCAGACCTCCTACGAGCAGTACTTC.

In the case of this clone: An end of the junction differs from the germline gene, which may be a read error. The V gene is TRBV5-6, the J gene TRBJ1-2; D is unresolved. Germline CDR1 reads SGHDT; CDR2 reads YYEEEE. This CDR3 spans 19 amino acids. CDR3 amino acids: CASSEINHPENLGNSGYTF. In DNA form, the CDR3 reads TGTGCCAGCAGCGAAATTAATCACCCCGAGAACCTCGGGAACTCTGGCTACACCTTC.

The chain links TRBV13 to TRBJ1-1; 11 bases are shared with TRBD1. The CDR3 runs 16 residues. V lost 5 bases and J lost 4; bases outside the gene matches: 9. Germline CDR1 PRHDT, CDR2 FYEKMQ (reference sequence). The CDR3: CASSAWTGGGSTEAFF. CDR3 DNA sequence: TGTGCCAGCAGCGCTTGGACAGGGGGCGGGAGCACTGAAGCTTTCTTT.

The chain links TRBV29-1 to TRBJ2-7; D not resolved. The V end was cut by 6 bases, the J end by 2 bases, with 14 bases between. This CDR3 spans 13 amino acids. The germline V gene has CDR1 SQVTM and CDR2 ANQGSEA. The CDR3 region is CSVETGDAYEQYF. CDR3 coding DNA: TGCAGCGTGGAGACGGGTGATGCCTACGAGCAGTACTTC.

The CDR3, as DNA: TGTGCCAGCAGCTTAGAGAGGGGACCCTACGAGCAGTACTTC. Its translation is CASSLERGPYEQYF. This sequence joins TRBV7-8 and TRBJ2-7; D is perhaps TRBD1 or TRBD2 (5 bases each). Per the germline V gene, CDR1 is SGHVS and CDR2 is FQNEAQ. The CDR3 is 14 residues long. The germline V and J ends were trimmed by 1 base and 2 bases, with 9 bases remaining between them. Variable domain in full (rest from reference TRBV7-8 and TRBJ2-7): GAGVSQSPRYKVAKRGQDVALRCDPISGHVSLFWYQQALGQGPEFLTYFQNEAQLDKSGLPSDRFFAERPEGSVSTLKIQRTQQEDSAVYLCASSLERGPYEQYFGPGTRLTVT.

This chain uses TRBV21-1 with TRBJ2-6; TRBD1 was called by the table and not checked on the DNA. TRBV21-1 counts as a pseudogene. The CDR3 length is 16 residues. In nucleotides, the CDR3 is TGTGCCAGCAGCAAAGGGCTGGCCAGAGGGGCCAACGTCCTGACTTTC. It is translated as CASSKGLARGANVLTF.

The gene calls are TRBV4-1 and TRBJ1-5; TRBD1 aligns across 9 bases. The germline CDR1 and CDR2 sequences are MGHRA and YSYEKL. The CDR3 totals 15 residues. Trimming cost V 1 base and J 8 bases; bases outside gene matches: 6. The CDR3 region has the DNA TGCGCCAGCAGCCAAGGGGGACAGGGTTGGGAGCCCCAGCATTTT. Its translation is CASSQGGQGWEPQHF.

This clone was picked up a small number of times. The chain has TRBV16 and TRBJ1-2; possible D gene TRBD1, 5 bases. The germline V gene has CDR1 KGHSY and CDR2 FQNENV. CDR3 length equals 13 residues. V lost 2 bases and J 4 bases, leaving 8 bases between the germline ends. The CDR3, as DNA: TGTGCCAGCAGCCAACTAGGGGTCTATGGCTACACCTTC. This codes for CASSQLGVYGYTF. The full variable domain, its missing parts supplied by reference TRBV16 and TRBJ1-2, is GEEVAQTPKHLVRGEGQKAKLYCAPIKGHSYVFWYQQVLKNEFKFLISFQNENVFDETGMPKERFSAKCLPNSPCSLEIQATKLEDSAVYFCASSQLGVYGYTFGSGTRLTVV.

The V gene is TRBV6-5, the J gene TRBJ2-1; D perhaps matches TRBD2 (6 bases). The CDR3 sequence is 13 residues long. V lost 2 bases and J 7 bases, leaving 9 bases between the germline ends. Germline V gives CDR1 MNHEY, CDR2 SVGAGI. The CDR3, as DNA: TGTGCCAGCAGTTACGGTGCGGGGAATGAGCAGTTCTTC. Translated: CASSYGAGNEQFF.

The gene calls are TRBV27 and TRBJ1-4, with D possibly being TRBD1 (5 bases). The CDR3 is made up of 16 amino acids. Germline values: CDR1 MNHEY, CDR2 SMNVEV (reference sequence). Trimming removed 3 bases at V and 0 bases at J, with 11 bases between. The CDR3 loop is CASSLYPGATNEKLFF. Here the CDR3 DNA reads TGTGCCAGCAGTTTGTACCCGGGGGCAACTAATGAAAAACTGTTTTTT.

The V gene is TRBV6-5, the J gene TRBJ2-7, with TRBD2 matching over 7 bases. V gave up 4 bases and J gave up 6 bases; unmatched junction bases: 12. The CDR3 has 15 residues. From germline, CDR1 is MNHEY and CDR2 SVGAGI. CDR3 region: CASSFAGGWLSEQYF. In DNA form, the CDR3 reads TGTGCCAGCAGTTTCGCCGGGGGGTGGTTAAGCGAGCAGTACTTC.

This chain connects TRBV10-2 to TRBJ2-1; 7 nucleotides line up with TRBD2. V gave up 0 bases and J gave up 3 bases; unmatched junction bases: 5. The CDR3 loop spans 16 amino acids. Per the germline V gene, CDR1 is WSHSY and CDR2 is SAAADI. CDR3: CASSESPSGIYNEQFF. CDR3 DNA sequence: TGCGCCAGCAGTGAGTCTCCTAGCGGAATCTACAATGAGCAGTTCTTC.

The chain combines TRBV9 with TRBJ2-1; the D is unclear. There are 15 residues in the CDR3. Trimming shortened V by 3 bases and J by 2 bases, and 12 bases separated the two germline ends. The germline gives CDR1 SGDLS, CDR2 YYNGEE. Here the CDR3 DNA reads TGTGCCAGCAGCGGGTCAGTAGGGACCTACAATGAGCAGTTCTTC. Translation: CASSGSVGTYNEQFF.

This chain uses TRBV7-6 with TRBJ2-5; a possible D gene is TRBD2 (7 bases). V lost 4 bases and J lost 5, with 23 bases in between. Germline V gives CDR1 SGHVS, CDR2 FNYEAQ. This CDR3 region has 17 residues. CDR3 loop: CASSSYGRGAKGETQYF. CDR3 nucleotide sequence: TGTGCCAGCAGCTCTTATGGCCGGGGGGCAAAGGGGGAGACCCAGTACTTC.

This clone was observed once. The chain joins TRBV29-1 to TRBJ2-7; D gene unclear. Germline CDR1 is SQVTM and CDR2 is ANQGSEA. Deletions cut 0 bases from V and 6 bases from J, with 15 bases between. The CDR3 covers 14 residues. Written as DNA, the CDR3 is TGCAGCGTTGAAGATCCTCCAGGCCTGGGCGAGCAGTACTTC. Translated, it gives CSVEDPPGLGEQYF.

The gene calls are TRBV6-6 and TRBJ1-1; D possibly corresponds to TRBD1 (6 bases). Trimming cost V 6 bases and J 2 bases, with 7 bases left between them. This CDR3 has 12 residues. Germline lookup yields CDR1 MNHNY and CDR2 SVGAGI (reference sequence). The CDR3 nucleotides read TGTGCCAGCAGACAGGGTAACACTGAAGCTTTCTTT. As protein: CASRQGNTEAFF.